The 20 T cell receptor beta chains below all came from one sample that was sequenced in a study of shared clonotypes between healthy human individuals. The assay was immunoSEQ multiplex PCR, and TCRdb's table has in-frame clones only and misses some. The sample lists roughly 1,000,000 clones; 75% to 80% were seen once. What was sequenced was memory CD4+ T cells from PBMCs. Subset of the sample: CD45RA-negative fraction. All receptors come from a man between 18 and 29 years old in good health. Some clones in this sample may be carry-over from other donors' samples.

CDR3 nucleotide sequence: TGTGCCAGCAGCCAAGATAATAGCGGGAGTCGGAATGAGCAGTTCTTC. Its protein is CASSQDNSGSRNEQFF. The V and J genes are TRBV4-2 and TRBJ2-1; 9 bases line up with TRBD2. Trimming cost V 0 bases and J 7 bases; bases outside gene matches: 7. The CDR3 is 16 residues long. CDR1 LGHNA and CDR2 YNFKEQ come from the germline V gene.

This chain links TRBV28 with TRBJ1-2; D possibly corresponds to TRBD1 (6 bases). The germline V gene has CDR1 MDHEN and CDR2 SYDVKM. The CDR3 has 15 amino acids. V was cut by 6 bases and J by 3 bases, with 17 bases left in between. This chain's CDR3 is CASRIGGTLYYGYTF. CDR3 sequence (DNA): TGTGCCAGCAGGATTGGCGGGACACTATACTATGGCTACACCTTC.

The gene calls are TRBV10-3 and TRBJ2-1, with TRBD1 identical over 7 bases. Germline trimming cut 3 bases from V and 1 base from J; bases unmatched to any gene: 18. CDR3 length equals 20 residues. Germline CDR1 is ENHRY and CDR2 is SYGVKD. This chain's CDR3 is CAISDRAVGGTAKSYNEQFF. The CDR3 DNA sequence: TGTGCCATCAGTGACCGAGCTGTTGGTGGGACAGCTAAATCCTACAATGAGCAGTTCTTC.

The chain has TRBV29-1 and TRBJ1-3, with D unclear. Germline lookup yields CDR1 SQVTM and CDR2 ANQGSEA. With 3 bases removed from V and 8 bases from J, the gap between germline ends came to 11 bases. The CDR3 is made up of 12 amino acids. CDR3 sequence: CSVDTGWDTIYF. The CDR3 nucleotides are TGCAGCGTTGATACCGGATGGGACACCATATATTTT. The entire variable domain, with the rest obtained from reference TRBV29-1 and TRBJ1-3, is as follows: SAVISQKPSRDICQRGTSLTIQCQVDSQVTMMFWYRQQPGQSLTLIATANQGSEATYESGFVIDKFPISRPNLTFSTLTVSNMSPEDSSIYLCSVDTGWDTIYFGEGSWLTVV.

In this sample, this clone turned up once. V and J are TRBV25-1 and TRBJ2-7; 9 bases match TRBD1. Germline V gives CDR1 MGHDK, CDR2 SYGVNS. CDR3 length equals 14 residues. The trim removed 5 bases at V and 2 bases at J, leaving 4 bases unmatched. Here the CDR3 reads CASSPRTGAYEQYF. The DNA for the CDR3 is TGTGCCAGCAGTCCTAGGACAGGGGCCTACGAGCAGTACTTC.

Concerning this clone: Other DNA sequences within the sample encode an identical CDR3. The chain carries TRBV5-1 and TRBJ2-2; D gene unclear. The germline CDR1 and CDR2 sequences are SGHRS and YFSETQ. Trimming stripped 2 bases from V and 2 bases from J, with 7 bases between. CDR3 size: 14 residues. DNA for the CDR3: TGCGCCAGCAGCTTAAACACCAACACCGGGGAGCTGTTTTTT. This sequence encodes CASSLNTNTGELFF. Full variable domain (rest looked up from reference TRBV5-1 and TRBJ2-2): KAGVTQTPRYLIKTRGQQVTLSCSPISGHRSVSWYQQTPGQGLQFLFEYFSETQRNKGNFPGRFSGRQFSNSRSEMNVSTLELGDSALYLCASSLNTNTGELFFGEGSRLTVL.

This clone was seen a single time. The CDR3 here is CASSQGTTSTDTQYF. CDR3 coding DNA: TGTGCCAGCAGCCAAGGGACTACTAGCACAGATACGCAGTATTTT. V usage is TRBV14 and J usage is TRBJ2-3, with a possible D match to TRBD2 (6 bases). V lost 1 base, J lost 0 bases, and 8 bases lay in between. Germline CDR1 is SGHDN and CDR2 is FVKESK. The CDR3 totals 15 residues.

This clone was counted a few times. The chain joins TRBV5-4 to TRBJ2-5; D could derive from TRBD1 or TRBD2 (6 bases each). Trimming left V 0 bases short and J 5 bases short, with 11 bases between. Germline V CDR1 and CDR2: SGHNT, YYREEE (reference sequence). This CDR3 region has 14 residues. The CDR3 loop is CASSLGGARETQYF. The DNA of the CDR3 is TGTGCCAGCAGCTTGGGGGGGGCGAGGGAGACCCAGTACTTC.

For the CDR3, the DNA is TGCAGCGTTACCGGGGGACTAGCGGGAGGGCCCTCCTACGAGCAGTACTTC. Protein sequence: CSVTGGLAGGPSYEQYF. This rearrangement joins TRBV29-1 to TRBJ2-7; the match to TRBD2 covers 16 bases. Germline assignment: CDR1 SQVTM and CDR2 ANQGSEA. This CDR3 contains 17 residues. With V trimmed by 5 bases and J by 0 bases, 7 bases remained unmatched.

V is TRBV28 and J is TRBJ1-2, with a possible D match to TRBD1 (5 bases). Germline assignment: CDR1 MDHEN and CDR2 SYDVKM. Trimming cost V 6 bases and J 4 bases, with 18 bases left between them. The CDR3 consists of 15 residues. The CDR3 loop reads CASSFRPLGPYGYTF. In DNA, the CDR3 is TGTGCCAGCAGCTTTAGGCCCCTGGGGCCCTATGGCTACACCTTC.

The J gene is TRBJ2-3, the V gene TRBV19; tentatively, D is TRBD2 (6 bases). V lost 6 bases and J lost 3, with 16 bases in between. The CDR3 runs to 15 residues. Looked up from germline, CDR1 is LNHDA and CDR2 is SQIVND (reference sequence). The CDR3 spells CASRPAGQRTDTQYF. CDR3 sequence (DNA): TGTGCCAGTAGACCCGCGGGGCAGAGGACAGATACGCAGTATTTT.

About this clone: Other DNA sequences in this specimen translate into the identical CDR3. The J gene is TRBJ1-3, the V gene TRBV19, with D possibly being TRBD1 (5 bases). This CDR3 spans 14 amino acids. Deletions cut 4 bases from V and 0 bases from J, with 7 bases between. Germline CDR1 is LNHDA and CDR2 is SQIVND (reference sequence). CDR3 in DNA: TGTGCCAGTAGTAGGGGGGGCTCTGGAAACACCATATATTTT. Amino acids: CASSRGGSGNTIYF. Filled out from reference TRBV19 and TRBJ1-3, the complete variable domain reads DGGITQSPKYLFRKEGQNVTLSCEQNLNHDAMYWYRQDPGQGLRLIYYSQIVNDFQKGDIAEGYSVSREKKESFPLTVTSAQKNPTAFYLCASSRGGSGNTIYFGEGSWLTVV.

The rearrangement uses TRBV7-9 and TRBJ2-6, with D unclear. Trimming left V 2 bases short and J 9 bases short, with 5 bases between. The CDR3 length is 12 residues. Germline values: CDR1 SEHNR, CDR2 FQNEAQ (reference sequence). The CDR3: CASSLSFNVLTF. CDR3 nucleotides: TGTGCCAGCAGCTTATCCTTCAACGTCCTGACTTTC.

The table lists this clone with a count of one. This sequence joins TRBV7-6 and TRBJ1-4; no reliable D call. Per germline, CDR1 SGHVS and CDR2 FNYEAQ. The CDR3 runs 14 residues. The V and J ends lost 5 bases and 3 bases respectively, with 10 bases between them. CDR3 bases: TGTGCCAGCAGCCGAAGTCGGGCTAATGAAAAACTGTTTTTT. It codes for CASSRSRANEKLFF.

The chain combines TRBV28 with TRBJ1-1; possibly TRBD1 for D (5 bases). The germline V gene has CDR1 MDHEN and CDR2 SYDVKM. Deletions cut 8 bases from V and 9 bases from J, with 16 bases between. There are 12 residues in the CDR3. CDR3 amino acids: CASSLRQLQAFF. The CDR3 coding sequence is TGTGCCAGCTCCCTTCGACAGCTCCAAGCTTTCTTT.

The J gene is TRBJ2-7, the V gene TRBV11-2, with 9 positions matching TRBD1. Trimming took 3 bases from V and 2 from J; bases not matched to a gene: 8. Germline loops: CDR1 SGHAT, CDR2 FQNNGV. The CDR3 consists of 16 residues. The CDR3 nucleotides are TGTGCCAGCAGCTTCCGTACGGGACAGGGAACCTACGAGCAGTACTTC. This sequence encodes CASSFRTGQGTYEQYF.

As regards this clone: A much larger clone is a single base away; this may be a read error. The CDR3 end shows no conserved phenylalanine or tryptophan, and so a read error is likely. The chain joins TRBV6-6 to TRBJ1-2, with D unclear. V was cut by 6 bases and J by 2 bases, with 10 bases left in between. CDR3 length equals 13 residues. Germline V lookup: CDR1 MNHNY, CDR2 SVGAGI (reference sequence). CDR3 region: CASRLNPNYGYTI. The CDR3 bases are TGTGCCAGCAGACTAAATCCAAACTATGGCTACACCATC.

The sample holds one count of this clone. The chain is built from TRBV7-2 and TRBJ2-2; D uncertain. V lost 1 base and J lost 4, with 7 bases in between. The CDR3 length is 14 residues. Germline V lookup: CDR1 SGHTA, CDR2 FQGNSA. This CDR3 reads CASSLGMGTGELFF. CDR3 nucleotide sequence: TGTGCCAGCAGCTTAGGTATGGGCACCGGGGAGCTGTTTTTT. Together with reference TRBV7-2 and TRBJ2-2, the CDR3 gives the full variable domain: GAGVSQSPSNKVTEKGKDVELRCDPISGHTALYWYRQSLGQGLEFLIYFQGNSAPDKSGLPSDRFSAERTGGSVSTLTIQRTQQEDSAVYLCASSLGMGTGELFFGEGSRLTVL.

This clone was seen at least ten times. The chain has TRBV4-1 and TRBJ1-4; 7 bases are a match to TRBD1. CDR3 size: 16 residues. After removal of 0 bases from V and 8 bases from J, the junction contained 9 bases not matched to a gene. Per germline, CDR1 MGHRA and CDR2 YSYEKL. The CDR3 spells CASSQDLQGVSEKLFF. The CDR3 DNA is TGCGCCAGCAGCCAAGATCTCCAGGGGGTTTCAGAAAAACTGTTTTTT.

This clone was detected a few times. V and J are TRBV28 and TRBJ1-5; D unclear. Trimming removed 4 bases at V and 4 bases at J, with 8 bases between. In germline, CDR1 is MDHEN, CDR2 SYDVKM. There are 13 residues in the CDR3. The CDR3 sequence is CASSSPGNQPQHF. The CDR3 DNA reads as TGTGCCAGCAGTTCCCCGGGTAATCAGCCCCAGCATTTT.